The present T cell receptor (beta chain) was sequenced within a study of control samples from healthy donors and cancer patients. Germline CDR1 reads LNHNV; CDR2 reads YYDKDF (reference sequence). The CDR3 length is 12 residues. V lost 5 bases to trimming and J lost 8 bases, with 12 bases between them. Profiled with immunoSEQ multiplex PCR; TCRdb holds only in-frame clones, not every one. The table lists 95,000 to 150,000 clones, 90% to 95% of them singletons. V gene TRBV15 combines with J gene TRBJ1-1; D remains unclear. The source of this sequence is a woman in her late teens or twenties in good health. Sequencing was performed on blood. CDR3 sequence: CATSVGSSEAFF. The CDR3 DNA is TGTGCCACCAGCGTTGGGTCGTCCGAAGCTTTCTTT.